This TCR beta chain was identified in a study of blood T cells in healthy people across ages. Study-level points and caveats: The study found TCR beta diversity correlated strongly with naive T cell percentage. Whereas aged donors had fewer naive CD4+ cells, long-lived donors had more of them and higher diversity. Donor CMV infection status was unknown, possibly confounding age-related changes in expanded clonotypes. Conclusively comparing naive with antigen-experienced cells was impossible with unsorted PBMCs.

Primed by a sample-barcoded 5' primer and a J-beta primer mix, a second PCR proceeded for roughly 7 to 12 cycles. TCRdb used MiXCR to reprocess the 5' RACE reads, holding one entry per CDR3 protein. The table shows around 650,000 distinct CDR3 sequences, with around 32% occurring only once. This clonotype occurred many times. Its matching antigen is unknown. This CDR3 has 13 amino acids. From germline, CDR1 is ENHRY and CDR2 SYGVKD. V was trimmed by 5 bases and J by 2 bases, leaving 10 bases between them. This clonotype was sampled from a woman of 80 years or more in good health. Sequencing was done on a sample of blood. V is TRBV10-3 and J is TRBJ2-7, with a tentative D call TRBD2 (5 bases). The CDR3, as DNA: TGTGCCATCAGTCGCCTGGGAGCCTACGAGCAGTACTTC. Residues: CAISRLGAYEQYF.